What follows are 30 T cell receptor beta chains derived from one specimen sequenced in a study of T cell changes during pregnancy in multiple sclerosis. The assay was immunoSEQ multiplex PCR, and TCRdb's table has in-frame clones only and misses some. The profile shows 25,000 to 30,000 clones, over 65% of them singletons. Specimen: CD8+ T cells from peripheral blood mononuclear cells, collected after pregnancy. The receptors were gathered from a female donor with multiple sclerosis, enrolled in a pregnancy study.

The V gene is TRBV29-1, the J gene TRBJ1-5; the D gene is possibly TRBD1 (5 bases). V shed 6 bases and J shed 0 bases, with 15 bases lying between them. This CDR3 region has 15 residues. Looked up from germline, CDR1 is SQVTM and CDR2 is ANQGSEA. CDR3 region: CSVPEGDYSNQPQHF. The CDR3, as DNA: TGCAGCGTCCCGGAAGGGGATTATAGCAATCAGCCCCAGCATTTT.

The chain is built from TRBV6-5 and TRBJ1-1; the D gene is possibly TRBD1 (6 bases). Trimming cost V 2 bases and J 1 base, with 11 bases left between them. The CDR3 has 15 amino acids. CDR1 is MNHEY and CDR2 is SVGAGI in the germline V gene. CDR3 amino acids: CASSYRDKRNTEAFF. In nucleotides, the CDR3 is TGTGCCAGCAGTTACCGGGACAAGAGGAACACTGAAGCTTTCTTT.

The chain combines TRBV7-9 with TRBJ1-2; D possibly corresponds to TRBD1 (6 bases). Germline CDR1 SEHNR, CDR2 FQNEAQ (reference sequence). V was pared by 8 bases and J by 0 bases, with 16 bases between. The CDR3 totals 15 residues. The CDR3 nucleotides are TGTGCCAGCGGTCCTGCAGGGGTAGCTAACTATGGCTACACCTTC. It codes for CASGPAGVANYGYTF.

V and J are TRBV27 and TRBJ2-2; D is uncertain. The CDR3 is made up of 17 amino acids. CDR1 and CDR2 from the germline V gene are MNHEY and SMNVEV (reference sequence). Trimming took off 6 bases at V and 0 bases at J, with 17 bases between the two ends. The CDR3 DNA reads as TGTGCCAGCAGCCAATCTCGAGGCCACGCGAACACCGGGGAGCTGTTTTTT. Its translation is CASSQSRGHANTGELFF.

J is TRBJ1-1 and V is TRBV6-5, with D perhaps TRBD1 (6 bases). The V end was cut by 4 bases, the J end by 1 base, with 7 bases between. CDR1 is MNHEY and CDR2 is SVGAGI in the germline V gene. This CDR3 has 13 amino acids. CDR3 sequence reads: CASSWTENTEAFF. CDR3 nucleotide sequence: TGTGCCAGCAGTTGGACAGAGAACACTGAAGCTTTCTTT.

The V call is TRBV6-5, the J call TRBJ1-1, with 8 bases lining up with TRBD1. Germline lookup yields CDR1 MNHEY and CDR2 SVGAGI. The CDR3 spans 14 residues. J lost 4 bases, V lost 5 bases, and 6 bases had no gene match. The CDR3 is CASSLQGVSTEAFF. In DNA, the CDR3 is TGTGCCAGCAGTCTACAGGGGGTTAGCACTGAAGCTTTCTTT.

The chain carries TRBV4-1 and TRBJ2-7; D ambiguous. Trimming removed 0 bases at V and 0 bases at J, with 12 bases between. CDR3 length: 16 residues. Looked up from germline, CDR1 is MGHRA and CDR2 is YSYEKL. The CDR3 region is CASSQDPGLGSYEQYF. The CDR3 DNA is TGCGCCAGCAGCCAAGACCCCGGGTTAGGCTCCTACGAGCAGTACTTC.

The gene calls are TRBV5-5 and TRBJ2-7, with TRBD2 matching 7 bases. Germline trimming cut 4 bases from V and 3 bases from J; bases unmatched to any gene: 10. CDR3 length equals 15 residues. Germline-derived CDR1 and CDR2 are SGHKS and YYEKEE (reference sequence). CDR3 loop: CASSPGLGEGYEQYF. CDR3 DNA sequence: TGTGCCAGCAGCCCGGGACTGGGGGAGGGCTACGAGCAGTACTTC.

This clone was seen more than once but under ten times. The chain links TRBV9 to TRBJ1-1; D remains ambiguous. The germline V and J ends were trimmed by 1 base and 1 base, with 5 bases remaining between them. This CDR3 is built from 13 residues. Germline lookup yields CDR1 SGDLS and CDR2 YYNGEE. CDR3 in amino acids: CASSVNKNTEAFF. The DNA of the CDR3 is TGTGCCAGCAGCGTAAACAAGAACACTGAAGCTTTCTTT. Full variable domain (outside the CDR3, taken from reference TRBV9 and TRBJ1-1): DSGVTQTPKHLITATGQRVTLRCSPRSGDLSVYWYQQSLDQGLQFLIQYYNGEERAKGNILERFSAQQFPDLHSELNLSSLELGDSALYFCASSVNKNTEAFFGQGTRLTVV.

This chain links TRBV28 with TRBJ2-6; D possibly corresponds to TRBD1 (6 bases). The CDR3 totals 16 residues. Trimming removed 3 bases at V and 2 bases at J, with 11 bases between. The germline CDR1 and CDR2 sequences are MDHEN and SYDVKM. CDR3 nucleotides: TGTGCCAGCAGTTTGATACAGGGCACTGGGGCCAACGTCCTGACTTTC. Protein sequence: CASSLIQGTGANVLTF.

This chain joins TRBV9 and TRBJ1-2, with D unclear. From germline, CDR1 is SGDLS and CDR2 YYNGEE. V lost 0 bases and J lost 4, with 7 bases in between. The CDR3 has 13 amino acids. As DNA, the CDR3 is TGTGCCAGCAGCGTAGTGGAGGGCTATGGCTACACCTTC. It codes for CASSVVEGYGYTF. The complete variable domain, with remaining parts taken from reference TRBV9 and TRBJ1-2, reads DSGVTQTPKHLITATGQRVTLRCSPRSGDLSVYWYQQSLDQGLQFLIQYYNGEERAKGNILERFSAQQFPDLHSELNLSSLELGDSALYFCASSVVEGYGYTFGSGTRLTVV.

This sequence joins TRBV5-4 and TRBJ2-1; TRBD2 matches 8 bases. The V gene end was trimmed by 4 bases and the J gene end by 7 bases; junction bases not matched to a gene: 10. The CDR3 has 15 residues. Germline CDR1 is SGHNT and CDR2 is YYREEE (reference sequence). CDR3 sequence (DNA): TGTGCCAGCAGCCCACGAGCGGGGGAAGGGAATGAGCAGTTCTTC. Protein: CASSPRAGEGNEQFF. The full variable domain, with the rest looked up from reference TRBV5-4 and TRBJ2-1, is ETGVTQSPTHLIKTRGQQVTLRCSSQSGHNTVSWYQQALGQGPQFIFQYYREEENGRGNFPPRFSGLQFPNYSSELNVNALELDDSALYLCASSPRAGEGNEQFFGPGTRLTVL.

This clone was recorded once. J is TRBJ1-3 and V is TRBV7-2; TRBD1 might be the D (6 bases). Trimming took 5 bases from V and 1 from J, leaving 15 bases between them. Germline-derived CDR1 and CDR2 are SGHTA and FQGNSA. CDR3 length equals 16 residues. CDR3 in amino acids: CASSPFGTNSGNTIYF. CDR3 sequence (DNA): TGTGCCAGCAGCCCCTTCGGGACAAATTCTGGAAACACCATATATTTT.

V gene TRBV19 combines with J gene TRBJ1-2; D is possibly TRBD1 (6 bases). The germline gives CDR1 LNHDA, CDR2 SQIVND (reference sequence). Trimming shortened V by 5 bases and J by 7 bases, and 20 bases separated the two germline ends. This CDR3 has 15 residues. CDR3 region: CASSPTGSPISGYTF. The CDR3 DNA sequence: TGTGCCAGTAGTCCAACAGGGAGCCCGATCAGTGGCTACACCTTC.

The V call is TRBV19, the J call TRBJ1-6; D is unresolved. The CDR3 is made up of 16 amino acids. Germline V lookup: CDR1 LNHDA, CDR2 SQIVND (reference sequence). Trimming shortened V by 5 bases and J by 0 bases, and 11 bases separated the two germline ends. The CDR3 sequence is CASSDSRSSYNSPLHF. The CDR3 DNA reads TGTGCCAGTAGTGACTCCCGGAGCTCCTATAATTCACCCCTCCACTTT.

This clone was observed at least ten times. V gene TRBV6-1 combines with J gene TRBJ1-4; D is perhaps TRBD1 (5 bases). V gave up 4 bases and J gave up 3 bases, with 12 bases separating them. CDR3 length: 15 residues. Germline V gene sequence: CDR1 MNHNS, CDR2 SASEGT. The chain's CDR3 is CASSVGVGANEKLFF. In nucleotides, the CDR3 is TGTGCCAGCAGTGTAGGGGTAGGGGCTAATGAAAAACTGTTTTTT.

The chain combines TRBV15 with TRBJ1-1; 7 positions agree with TRBD1. The ends lost 0 bases at V and 8 bases at J; junction bases unmatched: 9. Germline V gene lookup returns CDR1 LNHNV and CDR2 YYDKDF (reference sequence). The CDR3 length is 15 residues. The CDR3: CATSRDVEGTEEAFF. The CDR3 nucleotides read TGTGCCACCAGCAGAGATGTCGAAGGGACAGAAGAAGCTTTCTTT.

This clone appeared once. This chain connects TRBV11-3 to TRBJ2-3; 7 bases are a match to TRBD2. J lost 2 bases, V lost 5 bases, and 4 bases had no gene match. CDR1 is SGHNT, CDR2 YENEEA, per germline. The CDR3 consists of 14 residues. CDR3 nucleotide sequence: TGTGCCAGCAGCCCCGAGCGGGACACAGATACGCAGTATTTT. Translated, it gives CASSPERDTDTQYF.

By sample share, this clone is medium-sized. The V call is TRBV9, the J call TRBJ2-2; 10 nucleotides line up with TRBD1. The CDR3 extends over 15 amino acids. The V segment lost 3 bases and the J segment 4 bases; nucleotides outside the gene matches: 3. Germline values: CDR1 SGDLS, CDR2 YYNGEE. For the CDR3, the DNA is TGTGCCAGCAGCGCTCGGACAGGGGGCACCGGGGAGCTGTTTTTT. Its protein is CASSARTGGTGELFF.

The CDR3 nucleotides read TGTGCCAGCAGCTTGGGGCAGTCCTACGAGCAGTACTTC. Its translation is CASSLGQSYEQYF. The chain couples TRBV5-6 to TRBJ2-7; D is uncertain. Trimming stripped 0 bases from V and 1 base from J, with 5 bases between. The germline CDR1 and CDR2 sequences are SGHDT and YYEEEE. The CDR3 is 13 residues long.

The rearrangement links TRBV13 to TRBJ1-2; D is undetermined. The germline V and J ends were trimmed by 7 bases and 4 bases, with 16 bases remaining between them. CDR3 length: 14 amino acids. Germline V gene sequence: CDR1 PRHDT, CDR2 FYEKMQ (reference sequence). CDR3 DNA: TGTGCCAGCACCCCGGGCTCGGGGATCTATGGCTACACCTTC. Its translation is CASTPGSGIYGYTF.

The chain links TRBV7-9 to TRBJ2-1; 7 bases align to TRBD1. Germline V lookup: CDR1 SEHNR, CDR2 FQNEAQ (reference sequence). The CDR3 sequence is 12 residues long. The J segment lost 14 bases and the V segment lost 5 bases, leaving 9 bases of the junction unmatched. This CDR3 is CASSGLDRVEFF. The CDR3 DNA sequence: TGTGCCAGCAGCGGATTAGACAGGGTAGAGTTCTTC.

Note on this clone: At the DNA level, this CDR3 is encoded by other sequences in the same sample as well. This chain links TRBV19 with TRBJ2-7; the D gene is possibly TRBD1 (6 bases). V was pared by 6 bases and J by 2 bases, with 11 bases between. The germline V gene has CDR1 LNHDA and CDR2 SQIVND (reference sequence). This CDR3 has 13 amino acids. The CDR3 protein is CASSLDSTYEQYF. As DNA, the CDR3 is TGTGCCAGTAGCTTGGACAGTACCTACGAGCAGTACTTC.

The CDR3 spells CASSLRPRPYEQYF. The DNA for the CDR3 is TGTGCCAGCAGTTTAAGGCCTAGACCCTACGAGCAGTACTTC. The V and J genes are TRBV27 and TRBJ2-7; unclear D gene. V lost 2 bases to trimming and J lost 2 bases, with 10 bases between them. This CDR3 has 14 amino acids. The V gene's germline CDR1 is MNHEY and CDR2 SMNVEV (reference sequence).

Here the CDR3 DNA reads TGTGCCAGCAGTGAAGATTCAGGGCGCGGGAACACTGAAGCTTTCTTT. Its translation is CASSEDSGRGNTEAFF. The gene calls are TRBV6-1 and TRBJ1-1, with a possible D match to TRBD1 (5 bases). The germline CDR1 and CDR2 sequences are MNHNS and SASEGT. The germline V and J ends were trimmed by 1 base and 1 base, with 13 bases remaining between them. The CDR3 runs 16 residues.

The chain uses TRBV5-1 and TRBJ1-1; D may be TRBD1 (6 bases). The CDR3 sequence is 12 residues long. Trimming removed 2 bases at V and 5 bases at J, with 7 bases between. Germline loops: CDR1 SGHRS, CDR2 YFSETQ. CDR3 sequence: CASSLRGTEAFF. Written as DNA, the CDR3 is TGCGCCAGCAGCTTAAGGGGGACTGAAGCTTTCTTT.

The rearrangement uses TRBV4-1 and TRBJ1-2; TRBD1 might be the D (6 bases). Trimming took 5 bases from V and 8 from J, leaving 21 bases between them. The germline V gene has CDR1 MGHRA and CDR2 YSYEKL. The CDR3 extends over 15 amino acids. The CDR3 spells CASSSKGGWFLGYTF. The CDR3 coding sequence is TGCGCCAGCAGCTCAAAAGGGGGTTGGTTTCTCGGCTACACCTTC.

This clone came up once. The junction does not match germline at one end; this may be a read error. The J gene is TRBJ1-1, the V gene TRBV7-7; no reliable D call. Germline V gene data show CDR1 as SSHAT and CDR2 as FNYEAQ (reference sequence). CDR3 size: 15 residues. The CDR3 spells CASSFPGESNTEAFF. In nucleotides, the CDR3 is TGTGCTAGCAGCTTTCCCGGGGAATCGAACACTGAAGCTTTCTTT.

J is TRBJ2-5 and V is TRBV7-9; the match to TRBD2 covers 10 bases. Germline CDR1 is SEHNR and CDR2 is FQNEAQ (reference sequence). The CDR3 contains 15 residues. J was trimmed by 4 bases and V by 2 bases; bases with no gene match: 4. This chain's CDR3 is CASSLTSGVGETQYF. The CDR3 coding sequence is TGTGCCAGCAGCTTAACTAGCGGGGTAGGAGAGACCCAGTACTTC.

This chain connects TRBV7-4 to TRBJ1-2, with 8 bases fitting TRBD1. Germline CDR1 and CDR2: SGHVT and SQSDAQ. The V and J ends lost 0 bases and 6 bases, in that order; junction bases with no gene match: 6. The CDR3 runs to 15 residues. The CDR3 spells CASSLADRGKDGYTF. In DNA, the CDR3 is TGTGCCAGCAGCTTAGCTGACAGGGGCAAGGATGGCTACACCTTC.